This T cell receptor beta chain came from a study of T-cell reconstitution after alpha-beta-depleted transplantation in children. The CDR3 consists of 12 residues. V was pared by 0 bases and J by 9 bases, with 6 bases between. Germline CDR1 MGHRA, CDR2 YSYEKL. Preparation of the TCRbeta library was carried out with unique molecular identifiers. One entry per CDR3 protein results from TCRdb running MiXCR on the PCR reads. The table lists around 370,000 distinct CDR3 sequences, over 9% of them singletons. The rearrangement links TRBV4-1 to TRBJ2-1; D gene ambiguous. This TCR derives from a human donor who donated a stem cell graft to a child with acute lymphoblastic leukemia. Sequencing used PBMCs from the stem cell graft donor, obtained from the stem cell graft. CDR3 sequence: CASSQDSPEQFF. CDR3 coding DNA: TGCGCCAGCAGCCAAGATTCGCCTGAGCAGTTCTTC.